A single sample is the source of the 16 T cell receptor beta chains below, sequenced in a study of blood T cell repertoires in COVID-19. Some clones are missing from TCRdb's copy, which holds only in-frame ones; the method was immunoSEQ multiplex PCR. The table has around 150,000 clones, roughly 91% seen once. The sequenced material came from peripheral blood. Receptors were obtained from a woman aged 45-60 years with acute or convalescent COVID-19.

The CDR3 sequence: CASSKGKDSVREKLFF. Written as DNA, the CDR3 is TGTGCCAGCAGCAAAGGAAAGGACAGTGTGAGGGAAAAACTGTTTTTT. This chain joins TRBV21-1 and TRBJ1-4; the D segment call TRBD1 is taken from the table without a DNA check. TRBV21-1 corresponds to a pseudogene. The CDR3 length is 16 residues.

V is TRBV13 and J is TRBJ2-1, with TRBD2 matching 12 bases. V trimming: 1 base; J trimming: 7 bases; junction bases outside the gene matches: 8. The CDR3 extends over 17 amino acids. CDR1 and CDR2 (germline): PRHDT, FYEKMQ (reference sequence). CDR3 DNA sequence: TGTGCCAGCAGCTTAGCTAGGACTAGCGGGACTTTAAATGAGCAGTTCTTC. This translates into CASSLARTSGTLNEQFF.

This clone was counted once. V gene TRBV19 combines with J gene TRBJ1-5; TRBD1 aligns across 11 bases. V trimming: 2 bases; J trimming: 4 bases; junction bases outside the gene matches: 10. Germline assignment: CDR1 LNHDA and CDR2 SQIVND (reference sequence). This CDR3 has 18 amino acids. CDR3 residues: CASSIYRTGGLSNQPQHF. CDR3 DNA sequence: TGTGCCAGTAGTATATACCGGACAGGGGGCTTAAGTAATCAGCCCCAGCATTTT.

CDR3 in amino acids: CASSPRTGLDTEAFF. In DNA form, the CDR3 reads TGCGCCAGCAGCCCGAGGACAGGGTTGGACACTGAAGCTTTCTTT. The chain carries TRBV4-3 and TRBJ1-1; TRBD1 agrees at 8 bases. Germline V gene sequence: CDR1 LGHNA, CDR2 YSLEER. This CDR3 spans 15 amino acids. The V and J ends lost 4 bases and 3 bases, in that order; junction bases with no gene match: 7.

This rearrangement joins TRBV6-2 or TRBV6-3 to TRBJ1-1; D may be TRBD1 (6 bases). V dropped 1 base and J dropped 7 bases, with 16 bases sitting between them. CDR3 length equals 15 residues. Germline V gene lookup returns CDR1 MNHEY and CDR2 SVGEGT. The CDR3 sequence: CASSYLELEQGEAFF. The CDR3, as DNA: TGTGCCAGCAGTTACTTGGAATTGGAACAGGGTGAAGCTTTCTTT.

This sequence joins TRBV6-5 and TRBJ1-2, with 10 bases identical to TRBD1. V dropped 4 bases and J dropped 5; count of bases not matched to a gene: 7. This CDR3 contains 15 residues. From germline, CDR1 is MNHEY and CDR2 SVGAGI. The CDR3 loop is CASSSDRGRRYGYTF. For the CDR3, the DNA is TGTGCCAGCAGTTCCGACAGGGGGCGGAGATATGGCTACACCTTC.

This chain links TRBV12-3 or TRBV12-4 with TRBJ2-7; no reliable D call. The CDR3 length is 12 residues. Trimming shortened V by 7 bases and J by 4 bases, and 11 bases separated the two germline ends. In DNA form, the CDR3 reads TGTGCCAGCAACCCAGGTGGATACGAGCAGTACTTC. Protein sequence: CASNPGGYEQYF.

This rearrangement joins TRBV30 to TRBJ1-6; no definite D call. Germline V gives CDR1 GTSNPN, CDR2 SVGIG (reference sequence). The CDR3 covers 16 residues. The V end was cut by 4 bases, the J end by 0 bases, with 13 bases between. DNA for the CDR3: TGTGCCTGGAAAACGCGTAGGAGCTCCTATAATTCACCCCTCCACTTT. It translates to CAWKTRRSSYNSPLHF.

The rearrangement joins TRBV5-4 to TRBJ2-1; 9 positions agree with TRBD1. V shed 0 bases, J shed 7 bases, and the junction held 5 bases outside the gene matches. The CDR3 contains 15 residues. In germline, CDR1 is SGHNT, CDR2 YYREEE (reference sequence). As DNA, the CDR3 is TGTGCCAGCAGCTTGGCCGGGACAGGGTTGAATGAGCAGTTCTTC. It codes for CASSLAGTGLNEQFF.

The chain employs TRBV7-8 and TRBJ1-1; D ambiguous. V lost 4 bases, J lost 3 bases, and 12 bases lay in between. In germline, CDR1 is SGHVS, CDR2 FQNEAQ. The CDR3 is 14 residues long. In DNA, the CDR3 is TGTGCCAGCAGCTCTCTCCCTGAGGACACTGAAGCTTTCTTT. It yields the protein CASSSLPEDTEAFF.

The V gene is TRBV4-1, the J gene TRBJ1-2; 9 bases agree with TRBD1. The CDR3 consists of 13 residues. From germline, CDR1 is MGHRA and CDR2 YSYEKL. V shed 4 bases and J 7 bases; nucleotides not matched to a gene: 4. CDR3 in DNA: TGCGCCAGCAGCCTCCCGGACAGGGGTGGCTACACCTTC. As protein: CASSLPDRGGYTF.

This rearrangement joins TRBV19 to TRBJ1-6; D is undetermined. The germline CDR1 and CDR2 sequences are LNHDA and SQIVND (reference sequence). V was shortened by 7 bases and J by 7 bases, with 11 bases between the two germline ends. There are 13 residues in the CDR3. The CDR3 loop is CASKLRENSPLHF. The CDR3 nucleotides read TGTGCCAGTAAGTTGAGAGAAAATTCACCCCTCCACTTT.

The genes are TRBV24-1 and TRBJ1-5, with D hard to call. The CDR3 runs 16 residues. V gave up 1 base and J gave up 2 bases, with 11 bases separating them. The germline V gene has CDR1 KGHDR and CDR2 SFDVKD. The CDR3 coding sequence is TGTGCCACCAGTGATTTATATACAGTTCGCAATCAGCCCCAGCATTTT. This encodes CATSDLYTVRNQPQHF.

The genes are TRBV9 and TRBJ2-1; 9 bases line up with TRBD2. Germline V CDR1 and CDR2: SGDLS, YYNGEE. This CDR3 is built from 15 residues. The V gene end was trimmed by 4 bases and the J gene end by 4 bases; junction bases not matched to a gene: 6. CDR3 residues: CASSFSGRSYNEQFF. As DNA, the CDR3 is TGTGCCAGCAGCTTTAGCGGGAGATCTTACAATGAGCAGTTCTTC. The complete variable domain, with remaining parts taken from reference TRBV9 and TRBJ2-1, reads DSGVTQTPKHLITATGQRVTLRCSPRSGDLSVYWYQQSLDQGLQFLIQYYNGEERAKGNILERFSAQQFPDLHSELNLSSLELGDSALYFCASSFSGRSYNEQFFGPGTRLTVL.

The chain links TRBV7-2 to TRBJ1-3, with TRBD1 as a possible D gene (5 bases). There are 15 residues in the CDR3. The V end was cut by 1 base, the J end by 0 bases, with 7 bases between. Looked up from germline, CDR1 is SGHTA and CDR2 is FQGNSA. The CDR3 region has the DNA TGTGCCAGCAGCTTAGTAGGGGACTCTGGAAACACCATATATTTT. This codes for CASSLVGDSGNTIYF. Using reference TRBV7-2 and TRBJ1-3 for the parts outside the CDR3, the full variable domain is GAGVSQSPSNKVTEKGKDVELRCDPISGHTALYWYRQSLGQGLEFLIYFQGNSAPDKSGLPSDRFSAERTGGSVSTLTIQRTQQEDSAVYLCASSLVGDSGNTIYFGEGSWLTVV.

This clone was picked up a small number of times. This rearrangement joins TRBV3-1 (or the pseudogene TRBV3-2) to TRBJ1-3; tentatively, D is TRBD1 (6 bases). Germline CDR1 LGHDT, CDR2 YNNKEL (reference sequence). V lost 4 bases and J 4 bases, leaving 8 bases between the germline ends. This CDR3 region has 13 residues. As DNA, the CDR3 is TGTGCCAGCAGCCGGACAGTCGGAAACACCATATATTTT. Translated: CASSRTVGNTIYF.